The next 5 T cell receptor beta chains were all read from a single sample in a study of T cells after yellow fever vaccination. TCRdb re-called the 5' RACE reads with MiXCR, one entry per CDR3 protein. The sample holds under 600,000 distinct CDR3 sequences, about a fifth seen once. The sequenced sample was PBMCs, obtained 21 days after the first yellow fever vaccination. These receptors were obtained from a man between 18 and 35 years old who received the YFV17D yellow fever vaccine.

The V call is TRBV6-1, the J call TRBJ2-3, with D possibly matching TRBD2 (5 bases). V was shortened by 6 bases and J by 5 bases, with 21 bases between the two germline ends. This CDR3 has 16 amino acids. Germline V gene sequence: CDR1 MNHNS, CDR2 SASEGT. The CDR3 DNA reads TGTGCCAGCAGCCGCCGGGTAGCGTCAGTGTTAGATACGCAGTATTTT. This sequence encodes CASSRRVASVLDTQYF.

This chain joins TRBV29-1 and TRBJ2-2, with D maybe TRBD2 (7 bases). V was clipped by 1 base and J by 8 bases, with 32 bases between them. Germline V gene lookup returns CDR1 SQVTM and CDR2 ANQGSEA. This CDR3 has 20 residues. CDR3 nucleotide sequence: TGCAGCGTTGAAGCCGCGGGACAAGATGGGCGGGGGAGATATAAGGGGGAGCTGTTTTTT. Protein product: CSVEAAGQDGRGRYKGELFF.

The chain has TRBV20-1 and TRBJ2-7, with a weak D call TRBD1 (6 bases). CDR1 and CDR2 (germline): DFQATT, SNEGSKA (reference sequence). The length of the CDR3 is 14 residues. The V end lost 5 bases, the J end lost 2 bases, and 16 bases lay between the germline ends. CDR3 in amino acids: CSAWDTSDTYEQYF. CDR3 nucleotide sequence: TGCAGTGCTTGGGACACGAGCGATACCTACGAGCAGTACTTC.

The chain links TRBV5-4 to TRBJ2-3; 11 bases are a match to TRBD2. There are 16 residues in the CDR3. V was pared by 0 bases and J by 1 base, with 1 base of the junction left unmatched. Germline values: CDR1 SGHNT, CDR2 YYREEE (reference sequence). In DNA form, the CDR3 reads TGTGCCAGCAGCTTGGAGGGACTAGCGGGCACAGATACGCAGTATTTT. Its translation: CASSLEGLAGTDTQYF.

Turning to this clonotype: One end of the junction fails to match germline, which may point to a read error. The V call is TRBV4-2, the J call TRBJ2-7, with D unclear. The CDR3 contains 14 residues. Looked up from germline, CDR1 is LGHNA and CDR2 is YNFKEQ. The chain's CDR3 is CARSPGLNSYEQYF. The CDR3 DNA reads TGTGCCAGGAGCCCCGGGCTCAACTCCTACGAGCAGTACTTC.